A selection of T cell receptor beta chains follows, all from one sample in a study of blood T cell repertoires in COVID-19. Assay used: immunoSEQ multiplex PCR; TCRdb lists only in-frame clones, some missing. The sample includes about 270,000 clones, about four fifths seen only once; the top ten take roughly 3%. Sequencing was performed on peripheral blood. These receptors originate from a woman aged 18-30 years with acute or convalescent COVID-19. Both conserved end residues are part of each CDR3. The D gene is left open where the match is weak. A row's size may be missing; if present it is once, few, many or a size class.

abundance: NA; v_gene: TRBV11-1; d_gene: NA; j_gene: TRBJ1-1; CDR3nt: TGTGCCAGCAGCTCGCAGGGTCCTGAAGCTTTCTTT; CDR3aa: CASSSQGPEAFF
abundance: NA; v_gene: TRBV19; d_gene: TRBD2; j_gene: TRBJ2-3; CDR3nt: TGTGCCAGTAGTAGACGACTAGCGGGAAGAGATACGCAGTATTTT; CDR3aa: CASSRRLAGRDTQYF
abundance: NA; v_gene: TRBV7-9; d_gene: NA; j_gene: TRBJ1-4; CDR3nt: TGTGCCAGCAGCTTAGGGGTCGGCCGGAGAGGAAGTGAAAAACTGTTTTTT; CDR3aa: CASSLGVGRRGSEKLFF
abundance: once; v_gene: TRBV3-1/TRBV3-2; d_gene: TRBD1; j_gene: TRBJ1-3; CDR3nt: TGTGCCAGCAGCCCCCTAGGACAGGGCTCTGGAAACACCATATATTTT; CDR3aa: CASSPLGQGSGNTIYF
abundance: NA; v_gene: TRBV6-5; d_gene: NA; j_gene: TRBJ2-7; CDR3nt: TGTGCCAGCAGTTACTCTATCGACACATACTACGAGCAGTACTTC; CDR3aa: CASSYSIDTYYEQYF
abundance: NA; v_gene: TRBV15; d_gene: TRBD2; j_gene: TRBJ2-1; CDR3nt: TGTGCCACCAGCAGTAGACTAGCGGGAGGGTCCTACAATGAGCAGTTCTTC; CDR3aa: CATSSRLAGGSYNEQFF
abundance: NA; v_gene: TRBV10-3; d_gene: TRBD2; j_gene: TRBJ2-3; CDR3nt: TGTGCCATCACCGCGGGAGGGAAACTCACAGATACGCAGTATTTT; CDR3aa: CAITAGGKLTDTQYF
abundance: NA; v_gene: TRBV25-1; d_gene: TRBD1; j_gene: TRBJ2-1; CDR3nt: TGTGCCAGCACCCGGGACAGGGGTGCCAATGAGCAGTTCTTC; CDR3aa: CASTRDRGANEQFF
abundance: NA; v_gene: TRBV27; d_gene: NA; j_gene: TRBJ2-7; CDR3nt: TGTGCCAGCAGTTTATCGAGGGCATACGAGCAGTACTTC; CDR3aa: CASSLSRAYEQYF
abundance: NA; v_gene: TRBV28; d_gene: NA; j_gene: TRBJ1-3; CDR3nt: TGTGCCAGCAACTGGGGGGGAGGAATCGTCGGAAACACCATATATTTT; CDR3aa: CASNWGGGIVGNTIYF
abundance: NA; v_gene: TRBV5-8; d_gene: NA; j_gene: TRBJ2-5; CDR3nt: TGTGCCAGCTCATCGCGCCGGGGTCTGGGGGAGACCCAGTACTTC; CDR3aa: CASSSRRGLGETQYF
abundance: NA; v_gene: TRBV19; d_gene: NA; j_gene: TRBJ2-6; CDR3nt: TGTGCCAGTAGTATCTTTACAGGGACTGGGGCCAACGTCCTGACTTTC; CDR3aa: CASSIFTGTGANVLTF
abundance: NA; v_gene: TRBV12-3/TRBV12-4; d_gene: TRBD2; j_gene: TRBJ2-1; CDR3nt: TGTGCCAGCAGCCTCCGCGGGGGAGATGAGCAGTTCTTC; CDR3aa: CASSLRGGDEQFF
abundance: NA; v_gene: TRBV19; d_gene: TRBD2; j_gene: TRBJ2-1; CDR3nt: TGTGCCAGTAGTAGTATCCGGGACTACCTCAGGAGCTCCTACAATGAGCAGTTCTTC; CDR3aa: CASSSIRDYLRSSYNEQFF
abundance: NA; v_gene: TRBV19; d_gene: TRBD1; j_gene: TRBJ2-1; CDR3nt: TGTGCCAGTAGTAATGACAGGGGGAGTTCCTACAATGAGCAGTTCTTC; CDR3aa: CASSNDRGSSYNEQFF
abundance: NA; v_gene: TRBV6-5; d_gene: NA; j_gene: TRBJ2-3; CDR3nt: TGTGCCAGCAGTTACGGCGCGGGCCGCACAGATACGCAGTATTTT; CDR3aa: CASSYGAGRTDTQYF
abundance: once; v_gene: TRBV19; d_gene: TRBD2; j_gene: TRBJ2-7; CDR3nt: TGTGCCAGTAGTATTGCGGGAGAAAAAGTCTACGAGCAGTACTTC; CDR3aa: CASSIAGEKVYEQYF
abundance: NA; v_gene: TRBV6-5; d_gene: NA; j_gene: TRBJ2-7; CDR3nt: TGTGCCAGCAGCAACGGAGGGACTCTGGTAGTGGAGCAGTACTTC; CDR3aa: CASSNGGTLVVEQYF
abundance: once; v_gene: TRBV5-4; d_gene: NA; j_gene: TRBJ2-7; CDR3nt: TGTGCCAGCAGCTGGGACATAGGGGAATACGAGCAGTACTTC; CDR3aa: CASSWDIGEYEQYF
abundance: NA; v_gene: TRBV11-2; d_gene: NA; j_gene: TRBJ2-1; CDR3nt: TGTGCCAGCAGAGTACTCGGCAATGAGCAGTTCTTC; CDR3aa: CASRVLGNEQFF
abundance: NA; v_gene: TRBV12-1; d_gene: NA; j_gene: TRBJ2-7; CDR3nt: TGTGCCAGCAGACCTAAGCGGGAGCAGTACTTC; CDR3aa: CASRPKREQYF
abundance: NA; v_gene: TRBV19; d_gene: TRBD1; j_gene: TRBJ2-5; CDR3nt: TGTGCCAGTAGTTTGGACAGGGGCCAAGAGACCCAGTACTTC; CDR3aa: CASSLDRGQETQYF
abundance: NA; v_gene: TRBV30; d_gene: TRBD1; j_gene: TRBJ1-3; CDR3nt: TGTGCCTGGGCGCCAGGGGGCTCTGGAAACACCATATATTTT; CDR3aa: CAWAPGGSGNTIYF
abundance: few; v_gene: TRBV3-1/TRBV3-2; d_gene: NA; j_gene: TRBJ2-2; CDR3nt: TGTGCCAGCAGCCTGGGAGCCGGGGAGCTGTTTTTT; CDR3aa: CASSLGAGELFF
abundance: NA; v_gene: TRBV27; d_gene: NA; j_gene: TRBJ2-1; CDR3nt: TGTGCCAGCAGTTTATTACTCATATCCGGGACTCGCCTCAATGAGCAGTTCTTC; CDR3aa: CASSLLLISGTRLNEQFF
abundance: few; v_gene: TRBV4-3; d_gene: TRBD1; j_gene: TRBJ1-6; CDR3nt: TGCGCCAGCAGCCAAGGGACAGGTTGGAATTCACCCCTCCACTTT; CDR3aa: CASSQGTGWNSPLHF
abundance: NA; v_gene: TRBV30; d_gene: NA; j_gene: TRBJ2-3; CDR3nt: TGTGCCTGGAGTACCCAAACTAGCATTTCAACAGATACGCAGTATTTT; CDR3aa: CAWSTQTSISTDTQYF
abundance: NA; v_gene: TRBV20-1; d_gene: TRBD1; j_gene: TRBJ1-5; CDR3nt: TGCAGTGCTAGTCGACAGGGAAATCAGCCCCAGCATTTT; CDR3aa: CSASRQGNQPQHF
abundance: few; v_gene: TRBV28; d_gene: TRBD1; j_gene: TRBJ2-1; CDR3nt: TGTGCCAGCAGTACCCCTCTGCGACAGGGGTTCTTC; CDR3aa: CASSTPLRQGFF
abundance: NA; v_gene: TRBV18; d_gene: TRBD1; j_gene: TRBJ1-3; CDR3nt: TGTGCCAGCTCACCCGGGACAGGGGATCCTGGAAACACCATATATTTT; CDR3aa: CASSPGTGDPGNTIYF
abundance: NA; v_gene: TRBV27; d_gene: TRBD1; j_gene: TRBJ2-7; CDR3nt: TGTGCCAGCAGTTTACGGTCACAGGGGGCTGGCGACGAGCAGTACTTC; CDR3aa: CASSLRSQGAGDEQYF
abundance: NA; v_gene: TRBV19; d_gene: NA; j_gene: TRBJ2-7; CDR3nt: TGTGCCAGTAGTTTGGTGACAGGACCCTACGAGCAGTACTTC; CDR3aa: CASSLVTGPYEQYF
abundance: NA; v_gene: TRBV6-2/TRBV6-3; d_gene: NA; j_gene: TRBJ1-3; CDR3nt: TGTGCCAGCAGTTACGGCGGAAACACCATATATTTT; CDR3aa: CASSYGGNTIYF
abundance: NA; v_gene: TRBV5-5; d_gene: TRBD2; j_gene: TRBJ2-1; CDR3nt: TGTGCCAGCAGCCTAGCGGGAGGGATGTATGAGCAGTTCTTC; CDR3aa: CASSLAGGMYEQFF
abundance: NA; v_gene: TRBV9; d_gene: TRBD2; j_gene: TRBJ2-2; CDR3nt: TGTGCCAGCAGCCCCCTGACTAGCCTCGCCCTCGGGGAGCTGTTTTTT; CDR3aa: CASSPLTSLALGELFF
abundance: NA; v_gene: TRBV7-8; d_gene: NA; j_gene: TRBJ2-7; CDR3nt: TGTGCCAGCAGCCCAAGGGGGGGCACCGGGTTCCGTGACGAGCAGTACTTC; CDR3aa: CASSPRGGTGFRDEQYF
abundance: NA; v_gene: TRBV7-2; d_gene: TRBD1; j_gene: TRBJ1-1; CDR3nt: TGTGCCAGCAGCTTAGAGGGACAGTTCTTTGAAGCTTTCTTT; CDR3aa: CASSLEGQFFEAFF
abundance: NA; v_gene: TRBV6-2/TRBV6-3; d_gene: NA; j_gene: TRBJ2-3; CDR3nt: TGTGCCAGCAGCCGAACCGCTTACAGACTAGATTTTGGCACAGATACGCAGTATTTT; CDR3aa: CASSRTAYRLDFGTDTQYF
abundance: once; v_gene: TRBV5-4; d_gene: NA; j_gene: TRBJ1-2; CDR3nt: TGTGCCAGCAGCTTGGGTCGCAGGGAAGATGGCTACACCTTC; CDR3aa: CASSLGRREDGYTF
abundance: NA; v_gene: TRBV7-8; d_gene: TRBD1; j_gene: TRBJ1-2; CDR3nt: TGTGCCAGCAGCGCGGGGACAGGGGCTAACTATGGCTACACCTTC; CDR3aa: CASSAGTGANYGYTF
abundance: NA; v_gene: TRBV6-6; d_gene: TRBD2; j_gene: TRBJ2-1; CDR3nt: TGTGCCAGCAGAACAAGCGGGAGGGCCCTCGGGAATGAGCAGTTCTTC; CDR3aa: CASRTSGRALGNEQFF
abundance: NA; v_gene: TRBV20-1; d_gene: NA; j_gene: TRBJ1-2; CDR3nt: TGCAGTGCTAGGGGGCTCTATGGCTACACCTTC; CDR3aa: CSARGLYGYTF
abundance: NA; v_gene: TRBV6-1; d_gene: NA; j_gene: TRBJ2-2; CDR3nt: TGTGCCAGCAGTGAAGGGTTGGGCGATTCGACCGGGGAGCTGTTTTTT; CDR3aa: CASSEGLGDSTGELFF
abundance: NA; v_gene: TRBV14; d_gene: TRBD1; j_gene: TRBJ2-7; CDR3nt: TGTGCCAGCAGCCAAGTTTGGGGACAGCACTCCTACGAGCAGTACTTC; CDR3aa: CASSQVWGQHSYEQYF
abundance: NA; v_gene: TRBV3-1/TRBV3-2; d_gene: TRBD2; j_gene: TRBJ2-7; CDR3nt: TGTGCCAGCAGCCAAGGGACTAGCAACGAGCAGTACTTC; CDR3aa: CASSQGTSNEQYF
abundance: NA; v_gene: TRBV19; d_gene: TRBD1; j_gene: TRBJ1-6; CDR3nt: TGTGCCAGTACGACAGGGGGTTATAATTCACCCCTCCACTTT; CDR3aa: CASTTGGYNSPLHF